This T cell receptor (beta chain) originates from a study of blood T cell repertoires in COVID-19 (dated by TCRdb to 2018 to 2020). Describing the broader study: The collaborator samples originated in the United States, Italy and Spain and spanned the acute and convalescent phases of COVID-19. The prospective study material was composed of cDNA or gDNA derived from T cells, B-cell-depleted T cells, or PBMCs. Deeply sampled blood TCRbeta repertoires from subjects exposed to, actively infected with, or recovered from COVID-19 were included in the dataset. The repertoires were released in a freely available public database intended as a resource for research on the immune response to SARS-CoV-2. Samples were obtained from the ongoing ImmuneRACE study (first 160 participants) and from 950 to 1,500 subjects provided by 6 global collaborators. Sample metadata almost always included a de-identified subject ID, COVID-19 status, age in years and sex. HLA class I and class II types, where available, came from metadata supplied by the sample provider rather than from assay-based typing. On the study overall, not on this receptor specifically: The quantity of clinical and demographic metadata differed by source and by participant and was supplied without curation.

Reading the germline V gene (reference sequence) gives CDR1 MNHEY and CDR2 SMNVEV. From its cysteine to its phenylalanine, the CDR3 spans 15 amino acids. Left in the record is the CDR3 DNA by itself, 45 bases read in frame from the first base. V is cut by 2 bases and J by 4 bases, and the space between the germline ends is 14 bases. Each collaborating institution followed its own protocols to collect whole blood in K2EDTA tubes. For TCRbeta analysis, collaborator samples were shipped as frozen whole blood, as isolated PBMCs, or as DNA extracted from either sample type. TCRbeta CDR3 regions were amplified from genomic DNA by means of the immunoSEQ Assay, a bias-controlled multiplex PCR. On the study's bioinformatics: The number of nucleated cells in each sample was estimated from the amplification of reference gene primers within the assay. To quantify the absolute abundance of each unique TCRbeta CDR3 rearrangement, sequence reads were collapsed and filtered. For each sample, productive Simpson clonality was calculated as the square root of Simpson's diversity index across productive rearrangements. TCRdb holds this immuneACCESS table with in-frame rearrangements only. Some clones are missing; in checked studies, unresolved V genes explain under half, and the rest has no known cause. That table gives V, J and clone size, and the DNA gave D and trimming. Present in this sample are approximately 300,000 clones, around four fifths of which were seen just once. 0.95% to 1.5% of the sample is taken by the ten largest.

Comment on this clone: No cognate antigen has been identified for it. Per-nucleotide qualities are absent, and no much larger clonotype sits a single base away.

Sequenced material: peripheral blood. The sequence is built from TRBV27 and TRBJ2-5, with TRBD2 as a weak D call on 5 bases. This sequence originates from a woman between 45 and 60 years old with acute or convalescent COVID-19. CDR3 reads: CASSLMAGLAETQYF. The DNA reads TGTGCCAGCAGTTTAATGGCGGGCCTCGCAGAGACCCAGTACTTC.